Below are 10 T cell receptor beta chains sequenced from a single sample in a study of blood T cells in healthy people across ages. It was with a sample-barcoded 5' primer and a J-beta primer mix that a second PCR of about 6 to 12 cycles was run. TCRdb called the 5' RACE reads again in MiXCR, with one record for every CDR3 protein. Of about 800,000 distinct CDR3 sequences in the sample, more than 45% were seen once. Sequenced input: blood. These receptors were collected from a man aged 25 to 40 in good health.

V usage is TRBV4-2 and J usage is TRBJ2-5; D is ambiguous. This CDR3 comprises 14 residues. Germline V gene sequence: CDR1 LGHNA, CDR2 YNFKEQ. V lost 1 base and J 5 bases, leaving 11 bases between the germline ends. The CDR3 DNA reads as TGTGCCAGCAGCCAAGCTTTGTTTAGGGAGACCCAGTACTTC. It encodes CASSQALFRETQYF.

The gene calls are TRBV12-3 or TRBV12-4 and TRBJ1-4; 10 bases line up with TRBD1. The length of the CDR3 is 12 residues. J gave up 10 bases and V 8 bases, and 4 bases lay outside the gene matches. For the CDR3, the DNA is TGTGCCAGCGGACAGGGGGTTGGAAAACTGTTTTTT. This codes for CASGQGVGKLFF.

The genes are TRBV6-2 or TRBV6-3 and TRBJ2-7; 7 bases are shared with TRBD1. Per germline, CDR1 MNHEY and CDR2 SVGEGT. This CDR3 is 14 amino acids long. The trim removed 6 bases at V and 3 bases at J, leaving 8 bases unmatched. The CDR3 loop reads CASRIQGVYYEQYF. The CDR3 DNA sequence: TGTGCCAGCAGAATTCAGGGGGTCTACTACGAGCAGTACTTC.

Only a few counts were recorded for this clonotype. The rearrangement links TRBV27 to TRBJ1-6, with a weak D call TRBD1 (5 bases). The CDR3 sequence is 12 residues long. V lost 6 bases and J 12 bases, leaving 12 bases between the germline ends. Germline V gene sequence: CDR1 MNHEY, CDR2 SMNVEV (reference sequence). CDR3 nucleotides: TGTGCCAGCAGAAAAGACAGTGGACCCCTCCACTTT. Residues: CASRKDSGPLHF.

Concerning this clonotype itself: Since a much larger clone is just one base distant, this may be a read error. The V gene is TRBV28, the J gene TRBJ2-7; no clear D. The J call may not be correct, given that the DNA end is closer to TRBJ2-1. There are 11 residues in the CDR3. Looked up from germline, CDR1 is MDHEN and CDR2 is SYDVKM. The CDR3 DNA reads as TGTGCCAGCAGTTTTTTCGATGAGCAGTTCTTC. Amino acids: CASSFFDEQFF.

V gene TRBV20-1 combines with J gene TRBJ2-1, with D hard to call. The CDR3 totals 14 residues. Deletions cut 3 bases from V and 3 bases from J, with 12 bases between. Germline CDR1 is DFQATT and CDR2 is SNEGSKA (reference sequence). In nucleotides, the CDR3 is TGCAGTGCTAGGTCCCTAGTAGGCTACAATGAGCAGTTCTTC. It is translated as CSARSLVGYNEQFF.

J is TRBJ1-2 and V is TRBV12-5; D uncertain. Between the trimmed V and J ends, which lost 6 bases and 11 bases, there was a span of 16 bases. The CDR3 runs to 12 residues. The germline gives CDR1 LGHNT, CDR2 FRNRAP. The CDR3 coding sequence is TGTGCTAGTGGGCCTGACGGCCCCCCATACACCTTC. Translation gives CASGPDGPPYTF.

The chain employs TRBV6-6 and TRBJ2-1, with 8 bases lining up with TRBD1. From germline, CDR1 is MNHNY and CDR2 SVGAGI (reference sequence). With 6 bases clipped from V and 8 bases from J, the junction kept 3 bases outside the gene matches. The CDR3 runs to 12 residues. The CDR3 protein is CASRDREYEQFF. The DNA of the CDR3 is TGTGCCAGCAGGGACAGGGAGTATGAGCAGTTCTTC.

The genes are TRBV7-2 and TRBJ1-2; perhaps TRBD1 as D (6 bases). V dropped 5 bases and J dropped 3 bases, with 13 bases sitting between them. CDR1 SGHTA and CDR2 FQGNSA come from the germline V gene. The CDR3 runs to 14 residues. The CDR3, as DNA: TGTGCCAGCAGCCAGGAACAGGGAGACTATGGCTACACCTTC. Amino acids: CASSQEQGDYGYTF.

V usage is TRBV27 and J usage is TRBJ2-7; D not certain. The CDR3 is made up of 13 amino acids. V gave up 6 bases and J gave up 3 bases, with 12 bases separating them. CDR1 is MNHEY and CDR2 is SMNVEV in the germline V gene (reference sequence). The CDR3 nucleotides are TGTGCCAGCAGCAAATCGACGGACTACGAGCAGTACTTC. This encodes CASSKSTDYEQYF.